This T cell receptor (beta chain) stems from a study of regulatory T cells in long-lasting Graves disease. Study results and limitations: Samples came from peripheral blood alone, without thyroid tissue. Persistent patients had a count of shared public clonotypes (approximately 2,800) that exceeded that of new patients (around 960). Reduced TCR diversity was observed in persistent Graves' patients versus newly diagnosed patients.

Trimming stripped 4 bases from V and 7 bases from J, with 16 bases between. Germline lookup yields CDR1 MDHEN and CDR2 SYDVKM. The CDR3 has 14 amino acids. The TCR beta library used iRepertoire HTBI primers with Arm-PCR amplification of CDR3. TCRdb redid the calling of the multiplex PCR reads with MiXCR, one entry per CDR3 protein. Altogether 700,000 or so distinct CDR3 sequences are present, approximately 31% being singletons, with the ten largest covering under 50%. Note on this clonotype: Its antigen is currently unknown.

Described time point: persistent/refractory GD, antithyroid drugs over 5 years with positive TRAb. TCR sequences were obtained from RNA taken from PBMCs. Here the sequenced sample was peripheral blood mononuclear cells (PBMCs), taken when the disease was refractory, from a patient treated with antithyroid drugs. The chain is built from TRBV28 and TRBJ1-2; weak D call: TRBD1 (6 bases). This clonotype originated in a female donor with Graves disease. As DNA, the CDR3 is TGTGCCAGCAGTTCCCCGGGGACATTCTTTGGCTACACCTTC. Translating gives CASSSPGTFFGYTF.